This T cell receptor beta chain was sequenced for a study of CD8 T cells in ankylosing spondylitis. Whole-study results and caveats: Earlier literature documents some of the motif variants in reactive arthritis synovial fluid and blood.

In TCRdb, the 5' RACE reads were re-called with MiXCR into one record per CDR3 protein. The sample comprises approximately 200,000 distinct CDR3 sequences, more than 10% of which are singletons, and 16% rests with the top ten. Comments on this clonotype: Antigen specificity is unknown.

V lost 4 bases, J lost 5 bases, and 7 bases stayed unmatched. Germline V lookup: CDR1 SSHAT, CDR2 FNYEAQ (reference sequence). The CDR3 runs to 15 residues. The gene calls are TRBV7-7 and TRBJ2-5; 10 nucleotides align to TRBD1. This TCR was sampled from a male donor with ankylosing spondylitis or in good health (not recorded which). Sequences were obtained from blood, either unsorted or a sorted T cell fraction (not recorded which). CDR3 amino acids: CASSSFRDRGETQYF. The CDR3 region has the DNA TGTGCCAGCAGCTCCTTCCGGGACAGGGGCGAGACCCAGTACTTC.